These T cell receptor beta chains were read from a single sample in a study of HIV-infected children after antiretroviral therapy interruption. In TCRdb, the 3' RACE reads were re-called with MiXCR into one record per CDR3 protein. This sample carries more than 75,000 distinct CDR3 sequences, approximately 6.9% of them seen once, and the ten largest clones take roughly 1%. This sample comprised CD45RA+ CD4+ T cells from PBMCs, pooled from several time points, obtained from a donor given antiretroviral therapy, either interrupted or continuous. Receptor source: a pool of human donors with HIV. Both conserved end residues are part of each CDR3. The D gene is left open where the match is weak. A clone size is listed for some rows: how often the clone was seen (once, few, many), or a class if it is expanded.

V: TRBV5-1
size: many
D: -
CDR3: CASSSDGVDTQYF

V: TRBV30
size: many
D: -
CDR3: CAWSLEDTQYF

V: TRBV23-1
size: -
D: -
CDR3: CASSQSRRSNQPQHF

V: TRBV13
size: many
D: -
CDR3: CASSRNAGVGGVLEQYF

V: TRBV5-6
size: few
D: -
CDR3: CASSWNKRRTGLYNEQFF

V: TRBV2
size: many
D: -
CDR3: CASSLRWVNYAEQFF

V: TRBV10-2
size: many
D: -
CDR3: CASTGTQGVEKLFF

V: TRBV5-6
size: many
D: -
CDR3: CASSFVELNTEAFF

V: TRBV29-1
size: many
D: -
CDR3: CSVEYLLNTEAFF

V: TRBV19
size: many
D: TRBD1
CDR3: CASSPPGGQVEETQYF

V: TRBV5-6
size: -
D: TRBD1
CDR3: CASSPVGQGLETQYF